The T cell receptor (beta chain) under discussion was sequenced for a study of tumor and adjacent non-tumor tissue in lung cancer. Study-wide context: Patients comprised about a dozen adenocarcinoma, a couple of squamous cell carcinoma and 1 small cell lung cancer. Study-wide points: Tumor TCR diversity, when higher, was linked to shorter survival. Normal lung showed higher cumulative top 100 clone frequency than tumor.

No cell sorting was done before RNA was extracted from the tissue. A word on this clonotype: As yet, its antigen is unknown.

A modified ARM-PCR protocol with three rounds of nested PCR amplified TCRbeta. TCRdb itself ran the multiplex PCR reads through MiXCR, one entry per CDR3 protein. The repertoire has about 200,000 distinct CDR3 sequences, 71% of them found once; the top ten carry 20% to 25%. This TCR derives from a man in his sixties with non-small cell lung cancer. The sample comprised lung tumor tissue.

CDR3 bases: TGCAGTGCTGTCTGGACAGATACGCAGTATTTT. Protein sequence: CSAVWTDTQYF. The chain employs TRBV20-1 and TRBJ2-3; D is unresolved. The CDR3 spans 11 residues. V was pared by 5 bases and J by 3 bases, with 6 bases between. CDR1 and CDR2 (germline): DFQATT, SNEGSKA (reference sequence).